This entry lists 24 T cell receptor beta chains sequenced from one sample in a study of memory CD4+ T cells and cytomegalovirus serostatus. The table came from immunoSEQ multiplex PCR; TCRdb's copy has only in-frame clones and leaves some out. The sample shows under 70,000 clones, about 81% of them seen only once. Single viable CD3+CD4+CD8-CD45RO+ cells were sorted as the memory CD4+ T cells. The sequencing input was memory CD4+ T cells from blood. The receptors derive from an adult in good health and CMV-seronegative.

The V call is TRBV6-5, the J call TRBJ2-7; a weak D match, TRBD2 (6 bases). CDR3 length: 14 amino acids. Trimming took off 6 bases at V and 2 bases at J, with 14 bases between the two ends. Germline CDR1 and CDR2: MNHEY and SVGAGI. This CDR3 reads CASRGRDGTYEQYF. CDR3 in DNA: TGTGCCAGCAGGGGGCGGGACGGGACCTACGAGCAGTACTTC.

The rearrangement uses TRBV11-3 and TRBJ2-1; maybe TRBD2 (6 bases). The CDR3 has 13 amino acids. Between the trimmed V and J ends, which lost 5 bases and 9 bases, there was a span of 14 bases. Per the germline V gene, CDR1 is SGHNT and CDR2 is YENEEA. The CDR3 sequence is CASSPSSSAEQFF. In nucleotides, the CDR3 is TGTGCCAGCAGCCCTTCCTCTAGCGCTGAGCAGTTCTTC.

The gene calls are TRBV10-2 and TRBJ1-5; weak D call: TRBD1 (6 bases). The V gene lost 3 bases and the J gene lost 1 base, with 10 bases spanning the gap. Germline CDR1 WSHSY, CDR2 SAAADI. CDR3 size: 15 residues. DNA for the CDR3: TGCGCCAGCAGTGATGGGACAATAAGCAATCAGCCCCAGCATTTT. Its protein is CASSDGTISNQPQHF.

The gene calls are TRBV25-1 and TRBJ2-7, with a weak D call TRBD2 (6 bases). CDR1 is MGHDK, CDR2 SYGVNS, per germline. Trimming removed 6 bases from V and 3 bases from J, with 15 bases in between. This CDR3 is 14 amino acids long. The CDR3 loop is CASREGGSYYEQYF. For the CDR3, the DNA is TGTGCCAGCAGGGAGGGCGGGTCCTACTACGAGCAGTACTTC.

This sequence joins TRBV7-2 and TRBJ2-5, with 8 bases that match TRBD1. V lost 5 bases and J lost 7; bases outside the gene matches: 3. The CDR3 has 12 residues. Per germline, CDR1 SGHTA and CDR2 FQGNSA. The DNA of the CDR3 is TGTGCCAGCAGCCCGGACAGGGCGACCCAGTACTTC. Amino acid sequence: CASSPDRATQYF.

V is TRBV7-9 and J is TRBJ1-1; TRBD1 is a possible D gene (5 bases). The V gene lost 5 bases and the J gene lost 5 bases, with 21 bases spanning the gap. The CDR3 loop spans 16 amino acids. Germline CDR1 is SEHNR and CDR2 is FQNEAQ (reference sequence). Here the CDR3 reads CASSPKVGPKGTEAFF. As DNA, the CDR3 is TGTGCCAGCAGCCCTAAGGTTGGGCCCAAGGGGACTGAAGCTTTCTTT.

This CDR3 is CASTPDRANYGYTF. The CDR3 DNA reads TGTGCCAGCACCCCGGACAGGGCCAACTATGGCTACACCTTC. V is TRBV6-6 and J is TRBJ1-2, with 8 positions matching TRBD1. The CDR3 sequence is 14 residues long. V shed 7 bases, J shed 2 bases, and the junction held 6 bases outside the gene matches. Looked up from germline, CDR1 is MNHNY and CDR2 is SVGAGI (reference sequence).

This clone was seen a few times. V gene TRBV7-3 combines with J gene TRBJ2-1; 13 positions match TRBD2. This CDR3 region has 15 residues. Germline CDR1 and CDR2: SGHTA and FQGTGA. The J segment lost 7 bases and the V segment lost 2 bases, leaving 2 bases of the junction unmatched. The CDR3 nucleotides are TGTGCCAGCAGCTTATCACTAGCGGGAGGGAATGAGCAGTTCTTC. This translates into CASSLSLAGGNEQFF.

For the CDR3, the DNA is TGCGCCAGCCAGGACAGGAGCCATGGAAACACCATATATTTT. Translated, it gives CASQDRSHGNTIYF. This chain uses TRBV10-2 with TRBJ1-3; 7 positions match TRBD1. The germline CDR1 and CDR2 sequences are WSHSY and SAAADI. Unmatched junction bases numbered 7, after V lost 8 bases and J lost 3 bases. The length of the CDR3 is 14 residues.

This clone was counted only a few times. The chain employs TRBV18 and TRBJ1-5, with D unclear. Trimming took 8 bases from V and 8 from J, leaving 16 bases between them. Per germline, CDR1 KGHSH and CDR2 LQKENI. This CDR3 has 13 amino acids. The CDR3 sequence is CASAKGGIEPQHF. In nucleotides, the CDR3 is TGTGCCAGCGCTAAGGGCGGTATCGAGCCCCAGCATTTT.

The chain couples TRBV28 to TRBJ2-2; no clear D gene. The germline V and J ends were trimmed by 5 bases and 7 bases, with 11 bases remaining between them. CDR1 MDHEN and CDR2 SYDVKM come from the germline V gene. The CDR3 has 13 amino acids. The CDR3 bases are TGTGCCAGCAGTCAAACCCGATACGGGGAGCTGTTTTTT. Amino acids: CASSQTRYGELFF.

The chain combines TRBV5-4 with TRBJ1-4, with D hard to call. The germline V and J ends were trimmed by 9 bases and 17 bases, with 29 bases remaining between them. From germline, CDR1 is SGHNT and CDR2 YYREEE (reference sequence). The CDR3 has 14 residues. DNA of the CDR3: TGTGCCACCCAAGAGGGTGCCGGCAACTTGCTACAATTTTTT. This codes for CATQEGAGNLLQFF.

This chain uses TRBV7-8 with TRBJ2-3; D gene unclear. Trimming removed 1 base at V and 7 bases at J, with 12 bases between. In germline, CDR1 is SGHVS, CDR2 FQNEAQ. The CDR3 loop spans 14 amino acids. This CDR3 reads CASSLDSPSNTQYF. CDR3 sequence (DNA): TGTGCCAGCAGCTTAGATTCCCCCTCCAATACGCAGTATTTT.

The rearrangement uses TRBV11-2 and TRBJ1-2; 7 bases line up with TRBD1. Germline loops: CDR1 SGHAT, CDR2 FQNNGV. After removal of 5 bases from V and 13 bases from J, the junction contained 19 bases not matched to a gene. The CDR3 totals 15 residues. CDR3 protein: CASSPGLRDSLIPTF. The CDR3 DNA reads TGTGCCAGCAGCCCGGGTCTCCGGGACAGCCTAATCCCCACCTTC.

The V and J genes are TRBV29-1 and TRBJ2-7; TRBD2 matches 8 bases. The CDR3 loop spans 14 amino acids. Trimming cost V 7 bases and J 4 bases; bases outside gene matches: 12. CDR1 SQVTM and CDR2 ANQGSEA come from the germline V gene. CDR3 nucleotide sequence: TGCAGCGGTACAGAGGCGGGAGGTCGGTACGAGCAGTACTTC. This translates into CSGTEAGGRYEQYF.

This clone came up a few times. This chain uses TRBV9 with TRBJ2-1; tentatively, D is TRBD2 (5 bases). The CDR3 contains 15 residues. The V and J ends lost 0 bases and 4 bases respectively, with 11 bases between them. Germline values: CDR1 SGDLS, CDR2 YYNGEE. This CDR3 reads CASSVGFEGYNEQFF. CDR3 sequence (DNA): TGTGCCAGCAGCGTAGGGTTCGAGGGATACAATGAGCAGTTCTTC. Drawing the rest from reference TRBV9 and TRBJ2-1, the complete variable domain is DSGVTQTPKHLITATGQRVTLRCSPRSGDLSVYWYQQSLDQGLQFLIQYYNGEERAKGNILERFSAQQFPDLHSELNLSSLELGDSALYFCASSVGFEGYNEQFFGPGTRLTVL.

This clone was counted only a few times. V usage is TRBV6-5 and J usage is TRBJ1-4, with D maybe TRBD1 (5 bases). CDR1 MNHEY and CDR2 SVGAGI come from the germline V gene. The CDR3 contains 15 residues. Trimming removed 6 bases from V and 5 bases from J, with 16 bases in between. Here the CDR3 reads CASRSAGTGNEKLFF. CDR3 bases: TGTGCCAGCAGATCAGCCGGGACGGGGAATGAAAAACTGTTTTTT.

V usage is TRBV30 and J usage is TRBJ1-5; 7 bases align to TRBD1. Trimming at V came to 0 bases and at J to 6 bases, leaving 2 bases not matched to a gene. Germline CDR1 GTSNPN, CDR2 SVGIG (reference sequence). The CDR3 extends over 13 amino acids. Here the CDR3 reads CAWSVEGAQPQHF. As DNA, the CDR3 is TGTGCCTGGAGTGTGGAGGGGGCTCAGCCCCAGCATTTT. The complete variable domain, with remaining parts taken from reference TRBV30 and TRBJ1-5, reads SQTIHQWPATLVQPVGSPLSLECTVEGTSNPNLYWYRQAAGRGLQLLFYSVGIGQISSEVPQNLSASRPQDRQFILSSKKLLLSDSGFYLCAWSVEGAQPQHFGDGTRLSIL.

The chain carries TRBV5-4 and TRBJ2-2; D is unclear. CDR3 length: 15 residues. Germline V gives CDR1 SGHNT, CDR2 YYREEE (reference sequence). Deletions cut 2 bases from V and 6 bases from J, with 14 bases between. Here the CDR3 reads CASSFTHYEAGELFF. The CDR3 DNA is TGTGCCAGCAGCTTTACACATTATGAAGCCGGGGAGCTGTTTTTT.

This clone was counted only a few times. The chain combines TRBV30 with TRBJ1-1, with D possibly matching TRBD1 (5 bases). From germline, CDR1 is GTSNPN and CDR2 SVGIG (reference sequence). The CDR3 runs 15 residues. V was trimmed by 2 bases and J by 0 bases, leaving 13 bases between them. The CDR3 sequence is CAWSFGHRVNTEAFF. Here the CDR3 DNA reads TGTGCCTGGAGTTTCGGACACCGGGTGAACACTGAAGCTTTCTTT.

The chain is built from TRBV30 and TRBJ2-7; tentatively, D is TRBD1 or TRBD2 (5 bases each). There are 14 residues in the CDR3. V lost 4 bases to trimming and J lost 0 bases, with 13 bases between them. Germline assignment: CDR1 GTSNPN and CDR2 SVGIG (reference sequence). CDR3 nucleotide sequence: TGTGCCTGGATATCGGGGCGCGGCTCCTACGAGCAGTACTTC. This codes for CAWISGRGSYEQYF.

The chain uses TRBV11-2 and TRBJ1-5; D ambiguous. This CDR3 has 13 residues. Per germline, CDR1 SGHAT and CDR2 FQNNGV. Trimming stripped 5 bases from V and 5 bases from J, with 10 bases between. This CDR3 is CASSPGEYQPQHF. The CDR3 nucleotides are TGTGCCAGCAGCCCCGGGGAGTATCAGCCCCAGCATTTT.

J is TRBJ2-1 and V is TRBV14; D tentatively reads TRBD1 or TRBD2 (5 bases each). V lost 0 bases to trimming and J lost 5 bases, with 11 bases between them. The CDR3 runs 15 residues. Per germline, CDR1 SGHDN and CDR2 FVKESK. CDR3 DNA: TGTGCCAGCAGCCAAGATAGAGGGGTCCACAATGAGCAGTTCTTC. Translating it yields CASSQDRGVHNEQFF.

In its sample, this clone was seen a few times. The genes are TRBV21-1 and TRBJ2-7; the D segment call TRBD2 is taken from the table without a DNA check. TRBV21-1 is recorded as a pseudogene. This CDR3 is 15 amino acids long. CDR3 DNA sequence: TGTGCCAGCAGCAATGGGACTAGCGGACCCTACGAGCAGTACTTC. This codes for CASSNGTSGPYEQYF.